This T cell receptor (beta chain) was sequenced during a study of identical twins. V was cut by 2 bases and J by 4 bases, with 11 bases left in between. This CDR3 spans 14 amino acids. TCRdb ran MiXCR on the 5' RACE reads and lists one entry per CDR3 protein. This table holds a few hundred thousand distinct CDR3 sequences, approximately 7.1% found once. These same records also appear under a second study, on T cells expressing NK-cell markers.

The V call is TRBV12-3 or TRBV12-4, the J call TRBJ1-2, with a tentative D call TRBD1 (6 bases). The receptor comes from a woman aged 18-35 years in good health. Material: CD8+ T cells sorted from blood. Written as DNA, the CDR3 is TGTGCCAGCAGTTTACAGGGGCCTAGCTATGGCTACACCTTC. Protein sequence: CASSLQGPSYGYTF.